What follows describes a single TCR beta chain. This sample is drawn from a study of control samples from healthy donors and cancer patients. TCRdb keeps only in-frame clones here, not all; method: immunoSEQ multiplex PCR. The repertoire holds about 140,000 clones, with 91% as singletons. Sequenced material: blood. The sequence was collected from a man aged 18 to 30 in good health.

CDR3 nucleotides: TGTGCCAGCGGATACAGGGGCAACTATGGCTACACCTTC. Translated, it gives CASGYRGNYGYTF. V gene TRBV6-5 combines with J gene TRBJ1-2, with 7 bases fitting TRBD1. This CDR3 comprises 13 residues. The V gene's germline CDR1 is MNHEY and CDR2 SVGAGI. The V gene end was trimmed by 8 bases and the J gene end by 2 bases; junction bases not matched to a gene: 5.